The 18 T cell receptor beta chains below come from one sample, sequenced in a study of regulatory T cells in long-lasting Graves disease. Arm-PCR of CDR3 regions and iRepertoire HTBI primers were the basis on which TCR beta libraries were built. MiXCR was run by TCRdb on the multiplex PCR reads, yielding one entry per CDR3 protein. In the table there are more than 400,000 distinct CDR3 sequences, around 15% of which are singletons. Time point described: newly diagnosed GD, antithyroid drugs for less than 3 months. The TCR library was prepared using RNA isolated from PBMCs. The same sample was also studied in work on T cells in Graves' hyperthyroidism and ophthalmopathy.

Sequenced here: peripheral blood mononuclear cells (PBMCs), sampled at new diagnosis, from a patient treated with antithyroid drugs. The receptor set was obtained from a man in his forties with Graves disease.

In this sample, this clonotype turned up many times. Here the CDR3 DNA reads TGTGCCAGCAGTTACGGGTTAGCGGGAGGGTACAATGAGCAGTTCTTC. Encoded protein: CASSYGLAGGYNEQFF. This chain connects TRBV28 to TRBJ2-1; TRBD2 matches 11 bases. The CDR3 covers 16 residues. Trimming cost V 4 bases and J 4 bases; bases outside gene matches: 6. Germline CDR1 and CDR2: MDHEN and SYDVKM.

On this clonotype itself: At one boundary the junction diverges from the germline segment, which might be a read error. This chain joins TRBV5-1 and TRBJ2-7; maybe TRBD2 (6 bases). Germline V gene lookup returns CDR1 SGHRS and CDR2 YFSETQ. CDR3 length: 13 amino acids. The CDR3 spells CASSTAGTPVMYF. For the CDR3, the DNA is TGTGCCAGCAGCACCGCCGGGACTCCGGTGATGTACTTC.

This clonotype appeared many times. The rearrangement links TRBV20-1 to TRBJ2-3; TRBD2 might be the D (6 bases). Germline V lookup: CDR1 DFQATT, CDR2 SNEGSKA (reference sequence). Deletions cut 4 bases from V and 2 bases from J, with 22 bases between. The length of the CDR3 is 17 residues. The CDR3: CSATPEWRDEYTDTQYF. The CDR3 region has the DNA TGCAGTGCTACCCCGGAGTGGAGGGACGAATACACAGATACGCAGTATTTT.

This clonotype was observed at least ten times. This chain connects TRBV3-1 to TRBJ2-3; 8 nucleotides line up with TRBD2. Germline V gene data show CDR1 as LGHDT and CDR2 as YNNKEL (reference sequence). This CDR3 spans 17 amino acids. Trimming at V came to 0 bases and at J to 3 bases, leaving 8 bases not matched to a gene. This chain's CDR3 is CASSQDLASGRTDTQYF. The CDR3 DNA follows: TGTGCCAGCAGCCAAGATCTTGCCAGCGGGAGAACAGATACGCAGTATTTT.

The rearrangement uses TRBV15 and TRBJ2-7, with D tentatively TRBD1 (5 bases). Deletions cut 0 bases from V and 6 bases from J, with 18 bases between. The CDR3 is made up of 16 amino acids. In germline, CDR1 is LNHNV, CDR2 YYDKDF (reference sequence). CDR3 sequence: CATSRDRVHRSSEQYF. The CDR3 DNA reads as TGTGCCACCAGCAGAGATCGTGTCCACAGGTCGTCCGAGCAGTACTTC.

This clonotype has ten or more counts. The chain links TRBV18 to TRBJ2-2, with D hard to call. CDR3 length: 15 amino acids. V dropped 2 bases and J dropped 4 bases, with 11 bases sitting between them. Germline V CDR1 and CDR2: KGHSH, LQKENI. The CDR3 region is CASSPAALTTGELFF. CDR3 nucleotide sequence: TGTGCCAGCTCACCAGCGGCTTTAACCACCGGGGAGCTGTTTTTT.

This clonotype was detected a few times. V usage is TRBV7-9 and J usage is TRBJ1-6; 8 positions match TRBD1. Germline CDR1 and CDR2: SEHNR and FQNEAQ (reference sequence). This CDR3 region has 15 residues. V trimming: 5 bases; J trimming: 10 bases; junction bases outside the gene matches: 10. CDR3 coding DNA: TGTGCCAGCAGCCTAAATTCAGGGGGCGAATCACCCCTCCACTTT. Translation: CASSLNSGGESPLHF.

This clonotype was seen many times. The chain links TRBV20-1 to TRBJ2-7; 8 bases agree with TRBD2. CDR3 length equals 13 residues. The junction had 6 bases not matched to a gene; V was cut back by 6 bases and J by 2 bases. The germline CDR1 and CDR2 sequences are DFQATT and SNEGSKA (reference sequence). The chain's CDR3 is CSAETSAAYEQYF. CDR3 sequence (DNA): TGCAGTGCAGAGACTAGCGCGGCCTACGAGCAGTACTTC.

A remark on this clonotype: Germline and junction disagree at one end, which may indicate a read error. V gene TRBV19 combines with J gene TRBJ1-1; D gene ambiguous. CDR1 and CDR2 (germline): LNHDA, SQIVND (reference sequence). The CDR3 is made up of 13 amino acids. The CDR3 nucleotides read TGTGCCAGTAGTATAGATCAAGGAACTGGAGCTTTCTTT. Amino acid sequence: CASSIDQGTGAFF.

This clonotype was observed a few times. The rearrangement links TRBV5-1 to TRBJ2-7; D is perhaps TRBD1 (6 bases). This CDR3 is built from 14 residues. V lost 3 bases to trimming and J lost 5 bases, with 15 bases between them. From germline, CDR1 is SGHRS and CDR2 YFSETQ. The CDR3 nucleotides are TGCGCCAGCAGCTCAAAGGGACATTCCGACGAGCAGTACTTC. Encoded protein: CASSSKGHSDEQYF.

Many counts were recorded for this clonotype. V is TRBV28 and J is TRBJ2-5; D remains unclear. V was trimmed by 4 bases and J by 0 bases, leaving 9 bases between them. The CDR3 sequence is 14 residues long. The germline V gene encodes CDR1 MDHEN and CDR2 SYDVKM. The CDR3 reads CASSYFGNQETQYF. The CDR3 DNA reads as TGTGCCAGCAGTTACTTCGGAAACCAAGAGACCCAGTACTTC.

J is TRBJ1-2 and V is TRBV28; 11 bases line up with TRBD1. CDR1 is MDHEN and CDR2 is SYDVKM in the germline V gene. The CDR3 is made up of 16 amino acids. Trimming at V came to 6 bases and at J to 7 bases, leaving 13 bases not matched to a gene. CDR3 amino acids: CASRTAAGTGGSGYTF. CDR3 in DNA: TGTGCCAGCAGAACCGCAGCCGGGACAGGGGGAAGTGGCTACACCTTC.

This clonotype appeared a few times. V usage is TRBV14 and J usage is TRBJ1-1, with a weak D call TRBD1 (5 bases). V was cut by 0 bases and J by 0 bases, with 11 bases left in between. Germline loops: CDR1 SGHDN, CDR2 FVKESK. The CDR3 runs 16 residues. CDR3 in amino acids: CASSQDIGALNTEAFF. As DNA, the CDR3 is TGTGCCAGCAGCCAAGACATTGGGGCTCTGAACACTGAAGCTTTCTTT.

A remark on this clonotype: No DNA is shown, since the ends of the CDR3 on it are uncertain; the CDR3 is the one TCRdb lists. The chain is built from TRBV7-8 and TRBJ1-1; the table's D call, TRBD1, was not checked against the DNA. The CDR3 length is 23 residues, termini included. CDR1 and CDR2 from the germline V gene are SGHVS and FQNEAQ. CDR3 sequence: CASSLRTKSSYEQYFGPGTEAFF.

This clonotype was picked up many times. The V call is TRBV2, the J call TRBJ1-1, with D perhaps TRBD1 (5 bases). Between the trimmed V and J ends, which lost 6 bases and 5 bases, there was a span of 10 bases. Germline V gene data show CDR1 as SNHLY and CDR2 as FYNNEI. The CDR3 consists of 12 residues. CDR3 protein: CASRSEGTEAFF. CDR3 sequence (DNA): TGTGCCAGCAGGAGTGAGGGGACTGAAGCTTTCTTT.

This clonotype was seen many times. CDR3 amino acids: CSATTGGREAFF. In DNA form, the CDR3 reads TGCAGTGCTACTACAGGGGGCCGGGAAGCTTTCTTT. The chain is built from TRBV20-1 and TRBJ1-1; 9 bases align to TRBD1. V lost 4 bases to trimming and J lost 8 bases; unmatched junction nucleotides: 5. The CDR3 consists of 12 residues. The germline V gene has CDR1 DFQATT and CDR2 SNEGSKA (reference sequence).

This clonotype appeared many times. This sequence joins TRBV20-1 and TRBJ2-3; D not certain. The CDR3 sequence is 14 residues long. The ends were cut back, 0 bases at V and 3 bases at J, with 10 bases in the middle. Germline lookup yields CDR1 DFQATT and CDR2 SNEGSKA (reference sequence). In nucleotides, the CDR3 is TGCAGTGCTAGAGATGTGGTCGGGACAGATACGCAGTATTTT. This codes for CSARDVVGTDTQYF.

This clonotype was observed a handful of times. CDR3: CASSLASAGVHEQYF. In DNA, the CDR3 is TGTGCCAGCAGCTTGGCCAGTGCAGGGGTCCACGAGCAGTACTTC. The chain carries TRBV5-5 and TRBJ2-7; TRBD1 is a possible D gene (6 bases). The V gene lost 0 bases and the J gene lost 5 bases, with 15 bases spanning the gap. This CDR3 comprises 15 residues. Germline V lookup: CDR1 SGHKS, CDR2 YYEKEE (reference sequence).